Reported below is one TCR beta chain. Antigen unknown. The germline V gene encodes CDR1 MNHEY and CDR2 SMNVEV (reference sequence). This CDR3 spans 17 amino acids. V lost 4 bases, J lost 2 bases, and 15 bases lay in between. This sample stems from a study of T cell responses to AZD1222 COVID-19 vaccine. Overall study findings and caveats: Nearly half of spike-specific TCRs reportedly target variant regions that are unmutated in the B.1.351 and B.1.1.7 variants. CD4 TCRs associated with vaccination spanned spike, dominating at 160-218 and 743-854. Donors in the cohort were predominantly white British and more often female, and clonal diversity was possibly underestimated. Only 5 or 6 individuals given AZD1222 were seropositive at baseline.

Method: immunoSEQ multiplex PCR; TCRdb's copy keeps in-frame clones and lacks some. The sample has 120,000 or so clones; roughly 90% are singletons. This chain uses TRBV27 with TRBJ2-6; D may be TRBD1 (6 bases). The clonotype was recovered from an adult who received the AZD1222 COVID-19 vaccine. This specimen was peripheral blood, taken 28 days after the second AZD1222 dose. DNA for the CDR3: TGTGCCAGCAGTTCAGATACAGGGTTTCCTGGGGCCAACGTCCTGACTTTC. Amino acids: CASSSDTGFPGANVLTF.